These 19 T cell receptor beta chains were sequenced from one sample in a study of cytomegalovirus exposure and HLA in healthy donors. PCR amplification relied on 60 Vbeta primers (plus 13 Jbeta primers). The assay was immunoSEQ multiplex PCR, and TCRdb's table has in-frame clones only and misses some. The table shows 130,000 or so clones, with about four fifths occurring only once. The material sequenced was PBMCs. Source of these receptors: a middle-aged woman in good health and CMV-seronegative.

The CDR3 reads CASSLEDREFDEQYF. The CDR3 DNA follows: TGTGCCAGCAGCTTAGAAGACAGGGAGTTCGACGAGCAGTACTTC. The chain employs TRBV7-9 and TRBJ2-7; the match to TRBD1 covers 7 bases. The CDR3 has 15 amino acids. Germline CDR1 reads SEHNR; CDR2 reads FQNEAQ (reference sequence). The J segment lost 5 bases and the V segment lost 1 base, leaving 8 bases of the junction unmatched.

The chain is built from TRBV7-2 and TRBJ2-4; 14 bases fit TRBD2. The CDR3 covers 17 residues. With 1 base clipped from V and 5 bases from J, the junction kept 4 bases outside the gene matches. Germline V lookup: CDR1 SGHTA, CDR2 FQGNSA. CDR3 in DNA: TGTGCCAGCAGCTTAGGACTAGCGGGGGGGCCGCAAAACATTCAGTACTTC. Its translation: CASSLGLAGGPQNIQYF.

The DNA of the CDR3 is TGTGCCAGCAGGTCCGGTGCAACTAATGAAAAACTGTTTTTT. It translates to CASRSGATNEKLFF. The chain combines TRBV2 with TRBJ1-4; the D is unclear. This CDR3 region has 14 residues. V gave up 6 bases and J gave up 0 bases, with 8 bases separating them. Per germline, CDR1 SNHLY and CDR2 FYNNEI.

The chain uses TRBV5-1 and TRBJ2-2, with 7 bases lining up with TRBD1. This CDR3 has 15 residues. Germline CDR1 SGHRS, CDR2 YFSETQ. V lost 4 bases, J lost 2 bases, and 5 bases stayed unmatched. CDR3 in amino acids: CASSPGTVNTGELFF. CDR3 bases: TGCGCCAGCAGCCCGGGGACAGTAAACACCGGGGAGCTGTTTTTT. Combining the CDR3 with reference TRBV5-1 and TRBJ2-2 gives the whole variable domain KAGVTQTPRYLIKTRGQQVTLSCSPISGHRSVSWYQQTPGQGLQFLFEYFSETQRNKGNFPGRFSGRQFSNSRSEMNVSTLELGDSALYLCASSPGTVNTGELFFGEGSRLTVL.

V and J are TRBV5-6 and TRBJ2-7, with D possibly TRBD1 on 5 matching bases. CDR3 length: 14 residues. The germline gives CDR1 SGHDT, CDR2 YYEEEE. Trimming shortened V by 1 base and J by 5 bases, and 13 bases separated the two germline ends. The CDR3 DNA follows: TGTGCCAGCAGCTTGTGGTCAGGGTCAAACGAGCAGTACTTC. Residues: CASSLWSGSNEQYF.

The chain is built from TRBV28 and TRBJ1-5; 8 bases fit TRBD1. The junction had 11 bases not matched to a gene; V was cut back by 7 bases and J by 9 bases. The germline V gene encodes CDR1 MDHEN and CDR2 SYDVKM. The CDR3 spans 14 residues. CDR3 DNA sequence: TGTGCCAGCACCCTGGACAGGGCGTATGGGCCCCAGCATTTT. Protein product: CASTLDRAYGPQHF.

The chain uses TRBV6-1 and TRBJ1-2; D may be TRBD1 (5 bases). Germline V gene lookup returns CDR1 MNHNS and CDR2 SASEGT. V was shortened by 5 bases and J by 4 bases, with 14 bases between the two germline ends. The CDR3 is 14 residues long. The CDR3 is CASSLSGSAYGYTF. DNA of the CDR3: TGTGCCAGCAGTCTCTCAGGGTCGGCCTATGGCTACACCTTC.

In DNA form, the CDR3 reads TGTGCCAGCAGCCCCCCGGGGTGGGGCACTGAAGCTTTCTTT. It codes for CASSPPGWGTEAFF. The V gene is TRBV9, the J gene TRBJ1-1; D gene uncertain. Trimming pared 4 bases from V and 4 bases from J, leaving 14 bases between. Germline V gene data show CDR1 as SGDLS and CDR2 as YYNGEE. This CDR3 contains 14 residues.

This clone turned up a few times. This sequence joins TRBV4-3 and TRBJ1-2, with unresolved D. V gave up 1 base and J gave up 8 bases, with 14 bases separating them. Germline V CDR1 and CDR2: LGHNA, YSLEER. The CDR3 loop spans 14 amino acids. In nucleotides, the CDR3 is TGCGCCAGCAGCCAAGGGACTCAATCGGGGGGCTACACCTTC. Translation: CASSQGTQSGGYTF.

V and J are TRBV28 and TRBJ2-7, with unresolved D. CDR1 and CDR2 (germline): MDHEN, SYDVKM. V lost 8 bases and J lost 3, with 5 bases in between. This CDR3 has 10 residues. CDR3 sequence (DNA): TGTGCCAGCTGTAACTACGAGCAGTACTTC. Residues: CASCNYEQYF.

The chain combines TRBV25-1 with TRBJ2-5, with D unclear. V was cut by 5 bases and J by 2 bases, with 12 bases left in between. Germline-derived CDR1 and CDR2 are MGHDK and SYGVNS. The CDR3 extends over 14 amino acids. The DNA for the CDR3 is TGTGCCAGCAGTCTAAGCCGAGTTCAAGAGACCCAGTACTTC. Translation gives CASSLSRVQETQYF.

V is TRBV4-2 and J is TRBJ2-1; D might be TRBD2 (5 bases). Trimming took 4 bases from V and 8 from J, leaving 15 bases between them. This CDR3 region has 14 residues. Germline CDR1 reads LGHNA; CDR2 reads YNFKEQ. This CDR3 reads CASSRGSARDEQFF. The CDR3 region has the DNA TGTGCCAGCAGCCGAGGGTCAGCGCGCGATGAGCAGTTCTTC.

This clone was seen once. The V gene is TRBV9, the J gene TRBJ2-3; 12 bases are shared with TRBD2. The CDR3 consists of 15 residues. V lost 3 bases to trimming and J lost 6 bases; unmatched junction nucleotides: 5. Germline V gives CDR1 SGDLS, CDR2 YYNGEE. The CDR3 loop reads CASSATSGGLDTQYF. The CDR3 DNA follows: TGTGCCAGCAGCGCGACTAGCGGGGGTCTGGATACGCAGTATTTT.

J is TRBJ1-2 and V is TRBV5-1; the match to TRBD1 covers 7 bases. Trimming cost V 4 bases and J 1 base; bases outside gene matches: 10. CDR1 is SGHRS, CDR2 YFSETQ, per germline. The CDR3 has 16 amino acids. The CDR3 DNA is TGCGCCAGCAGCGCAGGTACCGGGACAGATAACTATGGCTACACCTTC. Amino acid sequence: CASSAGTGTDNYGYTF. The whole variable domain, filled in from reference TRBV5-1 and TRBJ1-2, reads KAGVTQTPRYLIKTRGQQVTLSCSPISGHRSVSWYQQTPGQGLQFLFEYFSETQRNKGNFPGRFSGRQFSNSRSEMNVSTLELGDSALYLCASSAGTGTDNYGYTFGSGTRLTVV.

CDR3 nucleotide sequence: TGTGCCAGCAGCTTAGCGGGACAGCTTTATAATTCACCCCTCCACTTT. This gives the protein CASSLAGQLYNSPLHF. The chain uses TRBV7-2 and TRBJ1-6; TRBD1 matches 7 bases. CDR1 is SGHTA and CDR2 is FQGNSA in the germline V gene. CDR3 length: 16 residues. V trimming: 0 bases; J trimming: 4 bases; junction bases outside the gene matches: 3.

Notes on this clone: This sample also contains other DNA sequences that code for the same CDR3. CDR3 sequence reads: CSVEGQTYEQYF. CDR3 nucleotides: TGCAGCGTTGAAGGGCAGACCTACGAGCAGTACTTC. This rearrangement joins TRBV29-1 to TRBJ2-7; D is unresolved. CDR1 and CDR2 (germline): SQVTM, ANQGSEA. Trimming shortened V by 1 base and J by 2 bases, and 6 bases separated the two germline ends. The CDR3 spans 12 residues.

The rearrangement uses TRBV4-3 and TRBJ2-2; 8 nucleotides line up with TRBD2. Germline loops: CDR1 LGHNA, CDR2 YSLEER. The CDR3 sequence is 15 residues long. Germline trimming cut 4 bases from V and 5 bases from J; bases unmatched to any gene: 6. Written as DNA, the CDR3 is TGCGCCAGCAGCCTTAGCGGGGCAAGGACCGGGGAGCTGTTTTTT. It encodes CASSLSGARTGELFF.

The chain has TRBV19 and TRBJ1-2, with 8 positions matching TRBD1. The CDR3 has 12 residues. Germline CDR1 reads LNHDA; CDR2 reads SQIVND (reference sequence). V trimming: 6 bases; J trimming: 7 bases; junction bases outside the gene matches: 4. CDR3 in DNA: TGTGCCAGTAGGAGACAGGGGTCTGGCTACACCTTC. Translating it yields CASRRQGSGYTF.

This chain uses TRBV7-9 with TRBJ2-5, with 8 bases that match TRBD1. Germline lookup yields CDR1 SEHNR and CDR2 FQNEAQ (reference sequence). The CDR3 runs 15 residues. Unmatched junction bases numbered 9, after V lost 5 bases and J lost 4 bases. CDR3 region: CASSLPQTGGETQYF. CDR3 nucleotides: TGTGCCAGCAGCCTTCCCCAAACAGGGGGAGAGACCCAGTACTTC. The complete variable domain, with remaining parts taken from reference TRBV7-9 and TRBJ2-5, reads DTGVSQNPRHKITKRGQNVTFRCDPISEHNRLYWYRQTLGQGPEFLTYFQNEAQLEKSRLLSDRFSAERPKGSFSTLEIQRTEQGDSAMYLCASSLPQTGGETQYFGPGTRLLVL.